This TCR beta chain comes out of a study of cytomegalovirus exposure and HLA in healthy donors. Points from the study as a whole: Rarity held for most TCR sequences, but there were some public TCRs that occurred in many donors. In a later analysis, approximately 18,000 TCR beta sequences were associated with HLA alleles at 0.05 false discovery rate.

The germline gives CDR1 SGHTA, CDR2 FQGNSA. There are 17 residues in the CDR3. After removal of 5 bases from V and 5 bases from J, the junction contained 16 bases not matched to a gene. The study ran its PCR with 60 Vbeta and 13 Jbeta primers. In the authors' workflow: In a later analysis, approximately 80 million unique TCR beta chains included roughly 11 million shared by two or more donors. Sequenced by immunoSEQ multiplex PCR; TCRdb stores in-frame clones only, minus some. The V and J calls and clone size are taken from that table; D and trimming were inferred from the DNA. The sample lists around 100,000 clones, approximately 80% occurring once. Unrecorded immune exposures were likely, despite nominal health at sampling. As for this clone: Antigen unknown.

This clonotype was sampled from a woman aged 18-29 years in good health and CMV-seronegative. Sequencing used PBMCs. V gene TRBV7-2 combines with J gene TRBJ2-7; 9 bases match TRBD2. CDR3 residues: CASSPNPAGGLSHEQYF. In DNA form, the CDR3 reads TGTGCCAGCAGCCCCAATCCAGCGGGAGGTTTGTCCCACGAGCAGTACTTC.